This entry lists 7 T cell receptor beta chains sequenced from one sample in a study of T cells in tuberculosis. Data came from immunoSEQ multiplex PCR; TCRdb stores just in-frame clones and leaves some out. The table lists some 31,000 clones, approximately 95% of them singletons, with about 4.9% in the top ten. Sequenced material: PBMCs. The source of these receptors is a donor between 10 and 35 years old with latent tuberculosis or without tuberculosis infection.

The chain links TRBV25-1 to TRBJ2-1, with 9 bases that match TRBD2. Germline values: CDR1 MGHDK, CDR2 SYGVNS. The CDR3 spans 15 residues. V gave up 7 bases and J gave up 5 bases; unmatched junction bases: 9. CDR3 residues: CASTFPAGGNNEQFF. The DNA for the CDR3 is TGTGCCAGCACCTTCCCAGCGGGAGGCAACAATGAGCAGTTCTTC.

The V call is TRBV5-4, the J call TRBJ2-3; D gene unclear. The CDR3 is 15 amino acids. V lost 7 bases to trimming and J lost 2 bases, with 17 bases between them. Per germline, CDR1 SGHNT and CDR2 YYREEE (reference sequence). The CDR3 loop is CASSYGSLNTDTQYF. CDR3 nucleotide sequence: TGTGCCAGCTCATACGGGTCCCTAAACACAGATACGCAGTATTTT.

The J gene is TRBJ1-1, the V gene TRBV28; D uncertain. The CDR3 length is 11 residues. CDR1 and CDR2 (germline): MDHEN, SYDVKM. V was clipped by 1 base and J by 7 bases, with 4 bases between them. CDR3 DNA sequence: TGTGCCAGCAGTTTATACGGTGAAGCTTTCTTT. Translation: CASSLYGEAFF. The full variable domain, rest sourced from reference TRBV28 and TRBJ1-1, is DVKVTQSSRYLVKRTGEKVFLECVQDMDHENMFWYRQDPGLGLRLIYFSYDVKMKEKGDIPEGYSVSREKKERFSLILESASTNQTSMYLCASSLYGEAFFGQGTRLTVV.

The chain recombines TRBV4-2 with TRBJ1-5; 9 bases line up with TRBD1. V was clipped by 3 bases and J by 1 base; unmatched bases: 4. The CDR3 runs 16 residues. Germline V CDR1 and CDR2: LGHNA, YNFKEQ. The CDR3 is CASSQGQGGSNQPQHF. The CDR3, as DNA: TGTGCCAGCAGCCAGGGACAGGGTGGGAGCAATCAGCCCCAGCATTTT.

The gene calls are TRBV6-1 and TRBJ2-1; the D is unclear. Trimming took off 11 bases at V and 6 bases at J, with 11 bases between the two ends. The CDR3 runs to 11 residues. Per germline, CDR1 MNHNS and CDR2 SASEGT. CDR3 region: CAAVLSNEQFF. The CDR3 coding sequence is TGTGCCGCAGTATTGTCCAATGAGCAGTTCTTC.

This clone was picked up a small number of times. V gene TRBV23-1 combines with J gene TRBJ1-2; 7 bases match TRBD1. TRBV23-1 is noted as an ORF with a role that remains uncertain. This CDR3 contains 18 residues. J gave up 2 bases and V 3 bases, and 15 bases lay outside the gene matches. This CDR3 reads CASSHIAEPGTANYGYTF. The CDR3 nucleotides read TGCGCCAGCAGTCACATCGCGGAACCCGGGACAGCGAACTATGGCTACACCTTC.

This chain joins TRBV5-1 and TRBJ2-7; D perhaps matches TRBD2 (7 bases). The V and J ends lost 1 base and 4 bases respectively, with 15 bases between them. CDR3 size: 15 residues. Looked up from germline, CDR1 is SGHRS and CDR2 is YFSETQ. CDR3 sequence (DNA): TGCGCCAGCAGCTTGTGGGGGGGGCTCGGATACGAGCAGTACTTC. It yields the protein CASSLWGGLGYEQYF.